Below are 28 T cell receptor beta chains sequenced from a single sample in a study of CD8 T cells in ankylosing spondylitis (dated by TCRdb to 2016 to 2017). Receptor amplification or capture employed 5' RACE. Sequencing instrument: Illumina HiSeq 2500. Using fastp at Q25 and MiXCR, TCRdb reprocessed the public reads and kept productive beta chains. Each entry is one CDR3 protein sequence, shown with its most common DNA and genes. Here the sample has 40,000 or so distinct CDR3 sequences; about a tenth occur a single time. The top ten hold approximately 15% of the sample. The sequenced material came from blood, either unsorted or a sorted T cell fraction (not recorded which). The receptors originated from a male donor with ankylosing spondylitis or in good health (not recorded which).

This clonotype was seen at least ten times. The chain uses TRBV5-5 and TRBJ1-6, with D possibly being TRBD1 (6 bases). This CDR3 contains 15 residues. V lost 0 bases and J 10 bases, leaving 14 bases between the germline ends. Germline CDR1 SGHKS, CDR2 YYEKEE (reference sequence). The CDR3 protein is CASSLDAGGGSPLHF. As DNA, the CDR3 is TGTGCCAGCAGCTTGGATGCGGGGGGCGGCTCACCCCTCCACTTT.

The table lists this clonotype with many counts. V usage is TRBV20-1 and J usage is TRBJ2-3, with 7 bases lining up with TRBD2. The CDR3 contains 15 residues. CDR1 is DFQATT and CDR2 is SNEGSKA in the germline V gene (reference sequence). V was pared by 3 bases and J by 5 bases, with 11 bases of the junction left unmatched. Written as DNA, the CDR3 is TGCAGTGCTAGGGCCCTAGCGGATCCTCTAGATACGCAGTATTTT. Translated, it gives CSARALADPLDTQYF.

J is TRBJ2-5 and V is TRBV3-1; unclear D gene. Between the trimmed V and J ends, which lost 5 bases and 2 bases, there was a span of 15 bases. Germline V gene sequence: CDR1 LGHDT, CDR2 YNNKEL (reference sequence). The CDR3 sequence is 15 residues long. The CDR3 reads CASSYQDGRQETQYF. For the CDR3, the DNA is TGTGCCAGCAGCTACCAAGACGGGCGACAAGAGACCCAGTACTTC.

Ten or more counts support this clonotype. The chain employs TRBV27 and TRBJ2-5; 7 bases fit TRBD2. The V segment lost 4 bases and the J segment 5 bases; nucleotides outside the gene matches: 4. This CDR3 is 13 amino acids long. Germline CDR1 is MNHEY and CDR2 is SMNVEV (reference sequence). CDR3 bases: TGTGCCAGCAGTTCCTGGGGAGGGGAGACCCAGTACTTC. This sequence encodes CASSSWGGETQYF.

The table lists this clonotype with many counts. The CDR3 sequence is CASSGGTRAYNEQFF. In DNA, the CDR3 is TGTGCCAGCAGTGGCGGGACTAGAGCCTACAATGAGCAGTTCTTC. The V call is TRBV12-3 or TRBV12-4, the J call TRBJ2-1; 8 bases are a match to TRBD2. CDR3 length: 15 amino acids. Unmatched junction bases numbered 5, after V lost 5 bases and J lost 2 bases.

This clonotype was seen many times. For the CDR3, the DNA is TGCAGTGCCAATGCCGGGACGAACAATTCACCCCTCCACTTT. It yields the protein CSANAGTNNSPLHF. The V call is TRBV20-1, the J call TRBJ1-6; D perhaps matches TRBD1 (5 bases). The V end was cut by 6 bases, the J end by 7 bases, with 16 bases between. This CDR3 comprises 14 residues. The V gene's germline CDR1 is DFQATT and CDR2 SNEGSKA (reference sequence).

This clonotype came up a few times. The V gene is TRBV7-6, the J gene TRBJ2-7, with 7 bases that match TRBD2. The CDR3 runs to 14 residues. CDR1 SGHVS and CDR2 FNYEAQ come from the germline V gene. V trimming: 1 base; J trimming: 5 bases; junction bases outside the gene matches: 5. This CDR3 reads CASSLVGGSDEQYF. The CDR3 DNA reads TGTGCCAGCAGCTTAGTGGGCGGGAGTGACGAGCAGTACTTC.

Concerning this clonotype: One junction end does not reproduce the germline sequence, and a read error may be involved. The genes are TRBV3-1 and TRBJ2-1; 11 bases agree with TRBD1. Germline V gives CDR1 LGHDT, CDR2 YNNKEL (reference sequence). The CDR3 runs to 15 residues. The DNA for the CDR3 is TGTGCCAGCTGCCAGGGACAGGGGGGTTACAATGAGCAGTTCTTC. As protein: CASCQGQGGYNEQFF.

The sample holds many counts of this clonotype. V usage is TRBV20-1 and J usage is TRBJ2-3; D ambiguous. V was shortened by 1 base and J by 4 bases, with 9 bases between the two germline ends. The germline gives CDR1 DFQATT, CDR2 SNEGSKA (reference sequence). The CDR3 is 13 residues long. The CDR3 nucleotides are TGCAGTGCTAGAGTGTCCACTTCAGATACGCAGTATTTT. The encoded protein is CSARVSTSDTQYF.

This clonotype has ten or more counts. This sequence joins TRBV20-1 and TRBJ1-2; TRBD1 agrees at 8 bases. Germline CDR1 and CDR2: DFQATT and SNEGSKA (reference sequence). The CDR3 covers 12 residues. The CDR3 sequence: CGGTGALHGYTF. CDR3 DNA sequence: TGCGGGGGGACAGGAGCTCTTCATGGCTACACCTTC.

This clonotype was picked up many times. The chain links TRBV7-2 to TRBJ1-6; D is possibly TRBD1 (5 bases). The CDR3 covers 16 residues. The germline CDR1 and CDR2 sequences are SGHTA and FQGNSA. Trimming took off 4 bases at V and 9 bases at J, with 19 bases between the two ends. CDR3 amino acids: CASSSNTGTSGSPLHF. CDR3 nucleotide sequence: TGTGCCAGCAGCTCAAACACCGGGACTAGTGGTTCACCCCTCCACTTT.

This clonotype was seen a handful of times. The V call is TRBV29-1, the J call TRBJ2-5; 9 nucleotides align to TRBD1. The CDR3 is made up of 14 amino acids. The junction had 9 bases not matched to a gene; V was cut back by 6 bases and J by 4 bases. Germline V gene data show CDR1 as SQVTM and CDR2 as ANQGSEA. The DNA of the CDR3 is TGCAGCGTCCATTTGGGGACAGGGTTAGAGACCCAGTACTTC. Amino acid sequence: CSVHLGTGLETQYF.

This sequence joins TRBV7-2 and TRBJ1-2; D remains unclear. The CDR3 consists of 13 residues. The germline V and J ends were trimmed by 0 bases and 8 bases, with 10 bases remaining between them. CDR1 is SGHTA, CDR2 FQGNSA, per germline. The CDR3, as DNA: TGTGCCAGCAGCTTAGCGGGCCGGCGAGGCTACACCTTC. Amino acid sequence: CASSLAGRRGYTF.

This clonotype was detected many times. The chain combines TRBV3-1 with TRBJ2-3; D gene unclear. Germline V gene data show CDR1 as LGHDT and CDR2 as YNNKEL (reference sequence). Trimming pared 0 bases from V and 2 bases from J, leaving 9 bases between. The CDR3 runs 15 residues. The DNA of the CDR3 is TGTGCCAGCAGCCAAGAGGTGCGGAACACAGATACGCAGTATTTT. This translates into CASSQEVRNTDTQYF.

In this sample, this clonotype turned up many times. The chain links TRBV9 to TRBJ2-7; 10 nucleotides match TRBD1. This CDR3 has 18 residues. J lost 6 bases, V lost 4 bases, and 19 bases had no gene match. Germline CDR1 reads SGDLS; CDR2 reads YYNGEE. The CDR3 spells CASSTHPMGQGSPGEQYF. The CDR3 DNA reads as TGTGCCAGCAGCACCCATCCAATGGGACAGGGGTCCCCCGGCGAGCAGTACTTC.

In its sample, this clonotype was seen many times. V and J are TRBV10-2 and TRBJ2-1; 13 bases fit TRBD2. This CDR3 has 15 amino acids. Germline V lookup: CDR1 WSHSY, CDR2 SAAADI. V lost 5 bases and J lost 8; bases outside the gene matches: 6. The DNA of the CDR3 is TGCGCCAGCAGTCGGACTAGCGGGGGTGTGGATGAGCAGTTCTTC. Translation gives CASSRTSGGVDEQFF.

This clonotype occurred many times. The V gene is TRBV4-2, the J gene TRBJ2-2, with 8 bases fitting TRBD2. V lost 1 base, J lost 3 bases, and 7 bases stayed unmatched. The CDR3 sequence is 17 residues long. In germline, CDR1 is LGHNA, CDR2 YNFKEQ. CDR3 protein: CASSQGGGTSYTGELFF. The CDR3 DNA follows: TGTGCCAGCAGCCAAGGGGGAGGGACTAGTTACACCGGGGAGCTGTTTTTT.

This clonotype was recorded at least ten times. The chain employs TRBV7-8 and TRBJ1-2; D gene unclear. Trimming removed 2 bases from V and 0 bases from J, with 7 bases in between. The CDR3 is 14 residues long. Looked up from germline, CDR1 is SGHVS and CDR2 is FQNEAQ. The CDR3 sequence is CASSLLETNYGYTF. As DNA, the CDR3 is TGTGCCAGCAGCTTACTCGAAACTAACTATGGCTACACCTTC.

This clonotype was seen at least ten times. The CDR3 is CSVEGSTNTGELFF. The CDR3 nucleotides are TGCAGCGTTGAAGGTAGTACGAACACCGGGGAGCTGTTTTTT. The chain joins TRBV29-1 to TRBJ2-2; D uncertain. Germline values: CDR1 SQVTM, CDR2 ANQGSEA. V lost 1 base and J 0 bases, leaving 6 bases between the germline ends. The CDR3 consists of 14 residues.

This clonotype was observed at least ten times. This chain joins TRBV12-3 or TRBV12-4 and TRBJ2-7; possibly TRBD1 for D (6 bases). CDR3 length: 14 amino acids. V dropped 4 bases and J dropped 0 bases, with 10 bases sitting between them. As DNA, the CDR3 is TGTGCCAGCAGTTGGGACATAAGCTCCTACGAGCAGTACTTC. It specifies CASSWDISSYEQYF.

This clonotype was counted at least ten times. The rearrangement links TRBV14 to TRBJ2-4; possible D gene TRBD1, 5 bases. Deletions cut 1 base from V and 5 bases from J, with 9 bases between. The CDR3 spans 14 residues. Looked up from germline, CDR1 is SGHDN and CDR2 is FVKESK. The CDR3 is CASSQGARENIQYF. CDR3 sequence (DNA): TGTGCCAGCAGCCAAGGGGCCAGGGAAAACATTCAGTACTTC.

This clonotype was seen ten or more times. This rearrangement joins TRBV7-3 to TRBJ2-1; no clear D gene. CDR1 is SGHTA, CDR2 FQGTGA, per germline. This CDR3 region has 14 residues. V dropped 1 base and J dropped 6 bases, with 10 bases sitting between them. The CDR3 spells CASSLRVLPNEQFF. As DNA, the CDR3 is TGTGCCAGCAGCTTAAGGGTACTACCCAATGAGCAGTTCTTC.

The sample holds many counts of this clonotype. The CDR3 loop is CSAGDRVREKLFF. In DNA, the CDR3 is TGCAGTGCTGGGGACAGGGTTCGCGAAAAACTGTTTTTT. The V and J genes are TRBV20-1 and TRBJ1-4, with TRBD1 matching over 9 bases. Per germline, CDR1 DFQATT and CDR2 SNEGSKA (reference sequence). The V segment lost 5 bases and the J segment 8 bases; nucleotides outside the gene matches: 6. The CDR3 extends over 13 amino acids.

This clonotype was recorded many times. This chain uses TRBV5-1 with TRBJ2-7; the D gene is possibly TRBD2 (5 bases). Trimming took 5 bases from V and 5 from J, leaving 17 bases between them. CDR3 length equals 14 residues. CDR1 and CDR2 (germline): SGHRS, YFSETQ. CDR3 sequence: CASSDPRGSDEQYF. CDR3 nucleotides: TGCGCCAGCAGTGATCCCCGGGGTTCGGACGAGCAGTACTTC.

This clonotype was recorded many times. This chain connects TRBV2 to TRBJ1-5, with D possibly being TRBD1 (5 bases). This CDR3 spans 14 amino acids. Trimming took 5 bases from V and 2 from J, leaving 10 bases between them. The germline V gene encodes CDR1 SNHLY and CDR2 FYNNEI. CDR3 residues: CASSQGNGNQPQHF. The DNA of the CDR3 is TGTGCCAGCAGTCAGGGTAATGGCAATCAGCCCCAGCATTTT.

In this sample, this clonotype turned up many times. The rearrangement uses TRBV29-1 and TRBJ2-1; 9 bases are shared with TRBD1. The CDR3 has 13 amino acids. V lost 6 bases, J lost 8 bases, and 8 bases stayed unmatched. Germline lookup yields CDR1 SQVTM and CDR2 ANQGSEA. The CDR3 region is CSVPGTGFYEQFF. For the CDR3, the DNA is TGCAGCGTGCCCGGGACAGGGTTCTATGAGCAGTTCTTC.

This clonotype was counted ten times or more. This chain joins TRBV5-1 and TRBJ2-1; 9 bases fit TRBD1. The CDR3 sequence is 16 residues long. Germline lookup yields CDR1 SGHRS and CDR2 YFSETQ. V gave up 0 bases and J gave up 7 bases; unmatched junction bases: 8. Written as DNA, the CDR3 is TGCGCCAGCAGCTTGGAGGACAGGGGATTTAGTAATGAGCAGTTCTTC. Protein sequence: CASSLEDRGFSNEQFF.

The genes are TRBV9 and TRBJ1-2; perhaps TRBD1 as D (6 bases). Germline-derived CDR1 and CDR2 are SGDLS and YYNGEE. Trimming removed 4 bases at V and 0 bases at J, with 13 bases between. CDR3 length equals 15 residues. CDR3 in DNA: TGTGCCAGCAGCTTCAGACAGGCTTCTAACTATGGCTACACCTTC. It yields the protein CASSFRQASNYGYTF.